These 21 T cell receptor beta chains came from one sample sequenced in a study of vaccination effects on CD4 cells after COVID-19. After expansion with viral peptide pools in the ViraFEST assay, antigen-specific CD4+ T cells were sequenced. Researchers isolated CD4+ T cells once roughly nine days of culture had elapsed. Antigen specificity for these receptors is unknown. Generated by immunoSEQ multiplex PCR, the TCRdb table keeps only in-frame clones and is missing some. The profile shows about 79,000 clones, around 76% of them singletons. The input for sequencing was CD4+ T cells from PBMCs cultured with HCoV-229E spike peptides, taken before COVID-19 vaccination. The receptor source for this set is a human donor who received a COVID-19 vaccine.

The chain carries TRBV2 and TRBJ1-6; no reliable D call. The CDR3 contains 11 residues. V was cut by 5 bases and J by 14 bases, with 10 bases left in between. Looked up from germline, CDR1 is SNHLY and CDR2 is FYNNEI. CDR3 bases: TGTGCCAGCAGTTCCCACGGAACCCTCCACTTT. Translated: CASSSHGTLHF.

The chain combines TRBV5-1 with TRBJ2-5; no reliable D call. Trimming left V 0 bases short and J 5 bases short, with 11 bases between. CDR1 and CDR2 from the germline V gene are SGHRS and YFSETQ. The CDR3 has 14 residues. The CDR3 bases are TGCGCCAGCAGCTTGGGCACAGTTCGGGAGACCCAGTACTTC. It is translated as CASSLGTVRETQYF.

Regarding this clone: This sample also contains other DNA sequences that code for the same CDR3. This sequence joins TRBV3-1 (or the pseudogene TRBV3-2) and TRBJ1-5; perhaps TRBD1 as D (5 bases). The ends were cut back, 0 bases at V and 7 bases at J, with 7 bases in the middle. The germline V gene has CDR1 LGHDT and CDR2 YNNKEL (reference sequence). The CDR3 contains 13 residues. This CDR3 reads CASSQDRDQPQHF. The CDR3 DNA is TGTGCCAGCAGCCAAGATCGGGACCAGCCCCAGCATTTT.

V is TRBV4-3 and J is TRBJ2-2, with 7 bases identical to TRBD1. From germline, CDR1 is LGHNA and CDR2 YSLEER. The trim removed 8 bases at V and 0 bases at J, leaving 15 bases unmatched. The CDR3 extends over 18 amino acids. CDR3 loop: CASVPRIPGQANTGELFF. The CDR3 bases are TGCGCCAGCGTACCACGAATCCCCGGACAGGCGAACACCGGGGAGCTGTTTTTT.

V gene TRBV5-8 combines with J gene TRBJ1-1, with 8 bases fitting TRBD1. The CDR3 contains 15 residues. CDR1 and CDR2 (germline): SGHTS, YDEGEE. V lost 7 bases, J lost 2 bases, and 10 bases stayed unmatched. CDR3: CASPTITGGNTEAFF. In DNA, the CDR3 is TGTGCCAGCCCCACGATAACAGGGGGTAACACTGAAGCTTTCTTT.

The V call is TRBV6-2 or TRBV6-3, the J call TRBJ2-3; no clear D gene. This CDR3 spans 14 amino acids. Trimming took 5 bases from V and 9 from J, leaving 18 bases between them. Germline CDR1 and CDR2: MNHEY and SVGEGT. The CDR3 sequence: CASSNSGAEDTQYF. CDR3 sequence (DNA): TGTGCCAGCAGTAATTCGGGCGCCGAAGACACGCAGTATTTT.

The gene calls are TRBV11-2 and TRBJ2-3, with 10 positions matching TRBD2. The CDR3 is made up of 18 amino acids. Germline-derived CDR1 and CDR2 are SGHAT and FQNNGV. Unmatched junction bases numbered 19, after V lost 5 bases and J lost 8 bases. This CDR3 is CASSPMGLSGGAGGTQYF. DNA for the CDR3: TGTGCCAGCAGCCCCATGGGTTTGAGCGGGGGGGCCGGAGGTACGCAGTATTTT.

The table lists this clone with a few counts. The chain uses TRBV9 and TRBJ2-1, with D possibly called TRBD1 or TRBD2 (5 bases each). The CDR3 runs 15 residues. Per the germline V gene, CDR1 is SGDLS and CDR2 is YYNGEE. Trimming left V 4 bases short and J 2 bases short, with 13 bases between. CDR3: CASSPGHGAYNEQFF. CDR3 nucleotide sequence: TGTGCCAGCAGCCCGGGGCATGGGGCCTACAATGAGCAGTTCTTC.

This chain uses TRBV20-1 with TRBJ2-7; TRBD1 is a possible D gene (6 bases). Germline V lookup: CDR1 DFQATT, CDR2 SNEGSKA (reference sequence). The CDR3 consists of 11 residues. V lost 6 bases to trimming and J lost 9 bases, with 15 bases between them. CDR3 nucleotide sequence: TGCAGTGCCAAAACAGGGAACTGGCAGTACGTC. It specifies CSAKTGNWQYV.

The rearrangement links TRBV7-8 to TRBJ1-2; possible D gene TRBD1, 6 bases. The CDR3 is 13 amino acids. The germline V and J ends were trimmed by 2 bases and 4 bases, with 8 bases remaining between them. Germline V lookup: CDR1 SGHVS, CDR2 FQNEAQ. CDR3 coding DNA: TGTGCCAGCAGCTTAAACAGGGTCTATGGCTACACCTTC. Its translation: CASSLNRVYGYTF.

This chain links TRBV9 with TRBJ1-3; D is possibly TRBD1 (6 bases). This CDR3 has 14 residues. CDR1 SGDLS and CDR2 YYNGEE come from the germline V gene. Trimming stripped 5 bases from V and 3 bases from J, with 12 bases between. This chain's CDR3 is CASSRGAIGNTIYF. In nucleotides, the CDR3 is TGTGCCAGCAGTCGGGGGGCGATTGGAAACACCATATATTTT.

This chain uses TRBV7-9 with TRBJ2-1; TRBD2 agrees at 14 bases. With V trimmed by 4 bases and J by 9 bases, 8 bases remained unmatched. This CDR3 contains 16 residues. Germline CDR1 is SEHNR and CDR2 is FQNEAQ (reference sequence). DNA for the CDR3: TGTGCCAGCAGCTCATCCGGGACTAGCGGGGGCGGTGAGCAGTTCTTC. It codes for CASSSSGTSGGGEQFF.

V usage is TRBV2 and J usage is TRBJ2-7; D is unresolved. V was pared by 6 bases and J by 12 bases, with 15 bases between. Looked up from germline, CDR1 is SNHLY and CDR2 is FYNNEI. The CDR3 has 11 amino acids. CDR3 nucleotides: TGTGCCAGCAGCCGAACCGGGCCCCTGTACGTC. This codes for CASSRTGPLYV.

The gene calls are TRBV3-1 (or the pseudogene TRBV3-2) and TRBJ2-7; D may be TRBD1 (6 bases). Trimming pared 3 bases from V and 8 bases from J, leaving 11 bases between. The CDR3 consists of 12 residues. In germline, CDR1 is LGHDT, CDR2 YNNKEL (reference sequence). CDR3 bases: TGTGCCAGCAGCCATCAGGGGAAAAAGCAGTACGTC. Protein product: CASSHQGKKQYV.

The chain joins TRBV6-5 to TRBJ2-6; D remains ambiguous. Per germline, CDR1 MNHEY and CDR2 SVGAGI. The CDR3 extends over 16 amino acids. The V and J ends lost 0 bases and 2 bases respectively, with 8 bases between them. CDR3 protein: CASSYSEVTGANVLTF. In DNA, the CDR3 is TGTGCCAGCAGTTACTCGGAAGTGACTGGGGCCAACGTCCTGACTTTC.

V and J are TRBV18 and TRBJ1-1; 8 nucleotides agree with TRBD1. CDR1 KGHSH and CDR2 LQKENI come from the germline V gene. The junction had 3 bases not matched to a gene; V was cut back by 6 bases and J by 0 bases. The CDR3 is made up of 14 amino acids. The DNA for the CDR3 is TGTGCCAGCTCGGGACAGGTTATGAACACTGAAGCTTTCTTT. Translation gives CASSGQVMNTEAFF. The whole variable domain, remainder taken from reference TRBV18 and TRBJ1-1, is NAGVMQNPRHLVRRRGQEARLRCSPMKGHSHVYWYRQLPEEGLKFMVYLQKENIIDESGMPKERFSAEFPKEGPSILRIQQVVRGDSAAYFCASSGQVMNTEAFFGQGTRLTVV.

This chain joins TRBV3-1 (or the pseudogene TRBV3-2) and TRBJ1-6; TRBD1 agrees at 10 bases. CDR1 is LGHDT and CDR2 is YNNKEL in the germline V gene (reference sequence). This CDR3 comprises 13 residues. The ends lost 4 bases at V and 10 bases at J; junction bases unmatched: 1. The CDR3 region has the DNA TGTGCCAGCAGCCGGACAGGGGGATCACCCCTCCACTTT. Translating it yields CASSRTGGSPLHF.

The J gene is TRBJ1-2, the V gene TRBV6-5; 8 nucleotides agree with TRBD1. The CDR3 is 12 amino acids. The V segment lost 7 bases and the J segment 7 bases; nucleotides outside the gene matches: 5. Germline V lookup: CDR1 MNHEY, CDR2 SVGAGI. The CDR3 nucleotides are TGTGCCAGCAAACAGGGGGTTAGTGGCTACACCTTC. Its protein product is CASKQGVSGYTF.

This chain joins TRBV3-1 (or the pseudogene TRBV3-2) and TRBJ1-2; unclear D gene. CDR1 and CDR2 (germline): LGHDT, YNNKEL (reference sequence). The CDR3 is made up of 13 amino acids. V was shortened by 1 base and J by 2 bases, with 5 bases between the two germline ends. This chain's CDR3 is CASSQGPNYGYTF. The CDR3 DNA is TGTGCCAGCAGCCAAGGTCCCAACTATGGCTACACCTTC.

This clone appeared a few times. The chain recombines TRBV5-4 with TRBJ2-1; 7 bases match TRBD1. Trimming cost V 4 bases and J 8 bases; bases outside gene matches: 12. Germline CDR1 and CDR2: SGHNT and YYREEE (reference sequence). The CDR3 loop spans 15 amino acids. This CDR3 is CASSLRQGRLHEQFF. The CDR3 nucleotides read TGTGCCAGCAGCCTCCGACAGGGTCGACTTCATGAGCAGTTCTTC.

The chain is built from TRBV24-1 and TRBJ2-5; possible D gene TRBD1, 6 bases. V lost 5 bases and J 5 bases, leaving 17 bases between the germline ends. The CDR3 spans 15 residues. CDR1 and CDR2 (germline): KGHDR, SFDVKD. CDR3 loop: CATSALRGQMETQYF. The DNA of the CDR3 is TGTGCCACCAGTGCTTTACGAGGACAGATGGAGACCCAGTACTTC.